The T cell receptor (beta chain) described here comes from a study of PD-1 blockade in mismatch repair-deficient tumors. Study details: All were previously treated, progressing patients with over 9 mismatch repair-deficient cancer types.

This clone has just a few counts. Its antigen is as yet unknown. PCR or immunohistochemistry showed mismatch repair deficiency in every enrolled patient. The TCR-sequenced patients were a few responders to pembrolizumab. Clones were sequenced by immunoSEQ multiplex PCR, and TCRdb holds only the in-frame ones, with some missing. The sample carries 100,000 to 150,000 clones, more than 70% recorded once. V was trimmed by 3 bases and J by 2 bases, leaving 11 bases between them. The CDR3 runs 16 residues. Germline V gene data show CDR1 as MDHEN and CDR2 as SYDVKM. Study-wide points: Rapid post-treatment expansion, then contraction, generally preceding radiologic response, marked tumor-resident clones.

Sequenced material: peripheral blood, taken 72 weeks after starting pembrolizumab. This TCR was recovered from an adult with mismatch repair-deficient cancer. The rearrangement uses TRBV28 and TRBJ2-6; D is undetermined. Here the CDR3 DNA reads TGTGCCAGCAGTTTTTTTTTAGCAGCTGGGGCCAACGTCCTGACTTTC. Translating it yields CASSFFLAAGANVLTF. Supplemented by reference TRBV28 and TRBJ2-6, the full variable domain reads DVKVTQSSRYLVKRTGEKVFLECVQDMDHENMFWYRQDPGLGLRLIYFSYDVKMKEKGDIPEGYSVSREKKERFSLILESASTNQTSMYLCASSFFLAAGANVLTFGAGSRLTVL.